The source of this T cell receptor (beta chain) is a study of regulatory T cells in long-lasting Graves disease. As regards this clonotype: Its target is not known. Since a much larger clone is just one base distant, this may be a read error. Here the CDR3 omits its conserved ending phenylalanine or tryptophan, so a read error is the likely source.

The CDR3 totals 13 residues. V lost 3 bases, J lost 13 bases, and 7 bases stayed unmatched. CDR1 and CDR2 (germline): MDHEN, SYDVKM. Arm-PCR of CDR3 regions and iRepertoire HTBI primers were used to build TCR beta libraries. TCRdb used MiXCR to reprocess the multiplex PCR reads, holding one entry per CDR3 protein. The sample shows more than 300,000 distinct CDR3 sequences, roughly 20% of them seen only once. Time point denoted: persistent/refractory GD, antithyroid drugs over 5 years with positive TRAb. The TCR library was prepared using RNA isolated from PBMCs. Study findings and constraints: Accuracy may have suffered from the small sample size.

This chain uses TRBV28 with TRBJ2-1; 9 positions match TRBD2. The clonotype was recovered from a woman in her thirties or forties with Graves disease. The sample in question was peripheral blood mononuclear cells (PBMCs), obtained when the disease was refractory, from a patient treated with antithyroid drugs. This CDR3 reads CASSFQIAGAQFL. As DNA, the CDR3 is TGTGCCAGCAGTTTCCAAATAGCGGGAGCCCAGTTCCTC.